One T cell receptor beta chain is described in this entry. V was trimmed by 2 bases and J by 1 base, leaving 6 bases between them. The germline V gene has CDR1 MDHEN and CDR2 SYDVKM. The CDR3 length is 14 residues. These data belong to a study of control samples from healthy donors and cancer patients. The table came from immunoSEQ multiplex PCR; TCRdb's copy has only in-frame clones and leaves some out. The sample has 85,000 to 95,000 clones, almost 85% seen once. The chain is built from TRBV28 and TRBJ1-5; the D is unclear. This TCR came from a woman aged 60-75 years in good health. The sequencing input was blood. The DNA of the CDR3 is TGTGCCAGCAGTTTAGCGGGAAGCAATCAGCCCCAGCATTTT. It encodes CASSLAGSNQPQHF.